The 10 T cell receptor beta chains presented below share a single source sample, sequenced in a study of CD8 T cells in Susac syndrome (dated by TCRdb to about 2019). The library was made by the immunoSEQ multiplex PCR assay. RNA was extracted using the RNeasy kit, and about 0.45 to 1 microgram was reverse transcribed with random hexamers. TCRdb reprocessed the public reads (quality trimming at Q25 with fastp, clone calling with MiXCR) and kept in-frame beta chains. Entries that share a CDR3 protein sequence are merged under the most common genes and DNA. For this sample there are approximately 190,000 distinct CDR3 sequences; around 93% appear just once. Of the sample, roughly 0.096% falls within the top ten clones. Sequenced sample: CD4+ T cells from PBMCs. The receptors were sampled from a human donor in good health.

This chain connects TRBV19 to TRBJ2-5; unclear D gene. V dropped 3 bases and J dropped 5 bases, with 4 bases sitting between them. The CDR3 length is 11 residues. Germline values: CDR1 LNHDA, CDR2 SQIVND (reference sequence). The CDR3 region is CASSMEETQYF. CDR3 sequence (DNA): TGTGCCAGTAGTATGGAGGAGACCCAGTACTTC.

J is TRBJ1-5 and V is TRBV9; D unresolved. Trimming pared 0 bases from V and 9 bases from J, leaving 10 bases between. CDR3 length equals 13 residues. CDR1 and CDR2 from the germline V gene are SGDLS and YYNGEE. The DNA for the CDR3 is TGTGCCAGCAGCGTAGACCCGACGGGGCCCCAGCATTTT. Translation: CASSVDPTGPQHF.

The CDR3 nucleotides are TGTGCCAGCAAGATGGACAGGGGCCCAGATACGCAGTATTTT. It codes for CASKMDRGPDTQYF. The gene calls are TRBV2 and TRBJ2-3; 9 bases are shared with TRBD1. The CDR3 spans 14 residues. Germline CDR1 and CDR2: SNHLY and FYNNEI. Unmatched junction bases numbered 6, after V lost 7 bases and J lost 4 bases.

This clonotype was seen just once. The chain recombines TRBV3-1 with TRBJ1-1; 7 bases fit TRBD1. CDR1 is LGHDT and CDR2 is YNNKEL in the germline V gene (reference sequence). The CDR3 spans 15 residues. Unmatched junction bases numbered 12, after V lost 10 bases and J lost 1 base. CDR3 nucleotide sequence: TGTGCCACCAAGAGTCCGACAGGGAAGAACACTGAAGCTTTCTTT. Residues: CATKSPTGKNTEAFF.

CDR3 in amino acids: CASTFSWDTIYF. The DNA for the CDR3 is TGTGCCAGCACCTTCTCATGGGACACCATATATTTT. The J gene is TRBJ1-3, the V gene TRBV6-6; D is uncertain. Trimming cost V 7 bases and J 8 bases, with 12 bases left between them. CDR3 length equals 12 residues. Germline-derived CDR1 and CDR2 are MNHNY and SVGAGI (reference sequence).

This chain uses TRBV5-1 with TRBJ1-1; TRBD1 might be the D (5 bases). Trimming took off 1 base at V and 2 bases at J, with 15 bases between the two ends. The length of the CDR3 is 16 residues. Germline V gene lookup returns CDR1 SGHRS and CDR2 YFSETQ. The CDR3 sequence is CASSLRRGLGNTEAFF. In DNA form, the CDR3 reads TGCGCCAGCAGCTTGCGAAGGGGACTGGGCAACACTGAAGCTTTCTTT.

The V call is TRBV20-1, the J call TRBJ1-5, with TRBD1 as a possible D gene (5 bases). V lost 4 bases and J lost 3, with 10 bases in between. CDR1 DFQATT and CDR2 SNEGSKA come from the germline V gene (reference sequence). The CDR3 runs 13 residues. The CDR3 DNA is TGCAGTGCTACCGACAGAACCAATCAGCCCCAGCATTTT. Its translation is CSATDRTNQPQHF.

J is TRBJ1-5 and V is TRBV19; weak D call: TRBD1 (5 bases). The CDR3 loop spans 16 amino acids. V was trimmed by 3 bases and J by 0 bases, leaving 12 bases between them. Germline V CDR1 and CDR2: LNHDA, SQIVND (reference sequence). CDR3 sequence reads: CASSILTAHSNQPQHF. The CDR3, as DNA: TGTGCCAGTAGTATTCTGACAGCTCATAGCAATCAGCCCCAGCATTTT.

This chain links TRBV6-1 with TRBJ1-3; a possible D gene is TRBD1 (6 bases). The germline gives CDR1 MNHNS, CDR2 SASEGT. Trimming stripped 6 bases from V and 0 bases from J, with 9 bases between. The CDR3 consists of 14 residues. Written as DNA, the CDR3 is TGTGCCAGCAGGAGGGGGGACTCTGGAAACACCATATATTTT. Translated, it gives CASRRGDSGNTIYF.

The rearrangement uses TRBV28 and TRBJ2-1, with D possibly matching TRBD1 (5 bases). CDR3 length: 13 amino acids. Germline assignment: CDR1 MDHEN and CDR2 SYDVKM. V was trimmed by 11 bases and J by 6 bases, leaving 17 bases between them. Written as DNA, the CDR3 is TGTGCCGCTCCAGGGAAAAATTCCAATGAGCAGTTCTTC. Translating it yields CAAPGKNSNEQFF.